Presented here are 5 T cell receptor beta chains from one specimen sequenced in a study of shared clonotypes between healthy human individuals. Profiled with immunoSEQ multiplex PCR; TCRdb holds only in-frame clones, not every one. The sample consists of 900,000 to 1,200,000 clones, 75% to 80% of them appearing once. Specimen: memory CD4+ T cells from PBMCs. Subset reported: CD45RA-negative fraction. The receptors come from a man in his late teens or twenties in good health. Some clones in this sample may be carry-over from other donors' samples.

This clone appeared once. The chain has TRBV2 and TRBJ1-1, with D possibly matching TRBD1 (5 bases). CDR1 is SNHLY and CDR2 is FYNNEI in the germline V gene. The V gene lost 2 bases and the J gene lost 2 bases, with 9 bases spanning the gap. This CDR3 is built from 14 residues. CDR3 sequence reads: CASSEMRGNTEAFF. CDR3 coding DNA: TGTGCCAGCAGTGAAATGAGGGGAAACACTGAAGCTTTCTTT.

The count of this clone is one. This chain's CDR3 is CASSPQREAVNTGELFF. CDR3 DNA: TGTGCCAGCTCACCCCAAAGGGAAGCCGTGAACACCGGGGAGCTGTTTTTT. The J gene is TRBJ2-2, the V gene TRBV18; D remains unclear. The CDR3 length is 17 residues. The V end was cut by 3 bases, the J end by 1 base, with 15 bases between. The V gene's germline CDR1 is KGHSH and CDR2 LQKENI.

This clone has just a few counts. This chain's CDR3 is CASSFLAGNTQETQYF. CDR3 nucleotide sequence: TGCGCCAGCAGCTTCCTAGCGGGTAATACTCAAGAGACCCAGTACTTC. The chain has TRBV5-1 and TRBJ2-5; TRBD2 matches at 8 bases. Per the germline V gene, CDR1 is SGHRS and CDR2 is YFSETQ. CDR3 length: 16 amino acids. Losses at the gene ends were 2 bases for V and 2 bases for J; bases not matched to a gene: 8.

V and J are TRBV14 and TRBJ1-2; 8 bases are a match to TRBD1. Trimming removed 6 bases from V and 7 bases from J; junction bases left unmatched: 10. The CDR3 consists of 14 residues. Germline CDR1 reads SGHDN; CDR2 reads FVKESK. CDR3 DNA sequence: TGTGCCAGCAGTCGGACAGGGAGTAGTGGTGGCTACACCTTC. It is translated as CASSRTGSSGGYTF.

The V and J genes are TRBV7-7 and TRBJ2-3, with 13 bases identical to TRBD2. Germline V gene sequence: CDR1 SSHAT, CDR2 FNYEAQ (reference sequence). Germline trimming cut 5 bases from V and 3 bases from J; bases unmatched to any gene: 8. This CDR3 spans 17 amino acids. The CDR3 DNA sequence: TGTGCCAGCAGCGCTCGACTAGCGGGAGGCAGGACAGATACGCAGTATTTT. It encodes CASSARLAGGRTDTQYF.